Below are 13 T cell receptor beta chains sequenced from a single sample in a study of CD8 T cells in ankylosing spondylitis. MiXCR, applied by TCRdb to the 5' RACE reads, yields one record per CDR3 protein. The data contain 200,000 to 300,000 distinct CDR3 sequences, roughly a tenth of them singletons. The sample taken for sequencing was blood, either unsorted or a sorted T cell fraction (not recorded which). Receptors originate from a male donor with ankylosing spondylitis or in good health (not recorded which).

This clonotype came up many times. The CDR3 loop reads CASGTSGVYNEQFF. The DNA for the CDR3 is TGCGCCAGCGGGACTAGCGGGGTTTACAATGAGCAGTTCTTC. The rearrangement joins TRBV5-1 to TRBJ2-1, with 13 bases that match TRBD2. CDR3 length equals 14 residues. Germline trimming cut 7 bases from V and 4 bases from J; bases unmatched to any gene: 2. Germline V gene sequence: CDR1 SGHRS, CDR2 YFSETQ.

This clonotype was seen repeatedly, ten times or more. The CDR3: CSVDQGGETQYF. As DNA, the CDR3 is TGCAGCGTTGACCAGGGAGGAGAGACCCAGTACTTC. This chain uses TRBV29-1 with TRBJ2-5; perhaps TRBD2 as D (6 bases). The CDR3 runs to 12 residues. From germline, CDR1 is SQVTM and CDR2 ANQGSEA. Trimming left V 3 bases short and J 4 bases short, with 9 bases between.

This clonotype was picked up many times. This chain links TRBV20-1 with TRBJ2-2; 9 nucleotides line up with TRBD2. J gave up 7 bases and V 3 bases, and 15 bases lay outside the gene matches. Germline CDR1 and CDR2: DFQATT and SNEGSKA (reference sequence). The CDR3 has 17 amino acids. The CDR3 region has the DNA TGCAGTGCTAGCATTGGGGGCGGGGGGGCCGCCCGCGGGGAGCTGTTTTTT. Amino acids: CSASIGGGGAARGELFF.

This clonotype has a count of ten or more. The chain has TRBV3-1 and TRBJ2-1, with TRBD1 as a possible D gene (5 bases). The CDR3 is 14 amino acids. V was trimmed by 1 base and J by 6 bases, leaving 10 bases between them. Germline CDR1 and CDR2: LGHDT and YNNKEL (reference sequence). The CDR3 protein is CASSQGRVVNEQFF. CDR3 bases: TGTGCCAGCAGCCAAGGCAGGGTAGTCAATGAGCAGTTCTTC.

This clonotype was picked up many times. The chain uses TRBV14 and TRBJ2-7; D tentatively reads TRBD1 or TRBD2 (5 bases each). This CDR3 has 16 amino acids. Germline CDR1 and CDR2: SGHDN and FVKESK. Trimming left V 1 base short and J 0 bases short, with 13 bases between. CDR3 in DNA: TGTGCCAGCAGCCAAGCCGGGACGGCGAGCTCCTACGAGCAGTACTTC. It is translated as CASSQAGTASSYEQYF. The full variable domain, its missing parts supplied by reference TRBV14 and TRBJ2-7, is EAGVTQFPSHSVIEKGQTVTLRCDPISGHDNLYWYRRVMGKEIKFLLHFVKESKQDESGMPNNRFLAERTGGTYSTLKVQPAELEDSGVYFCASSQAGTASSYEQYFGPGTRLTVT.

This clonotype was counted only a few times. The chain joins TRBV30 to TRBJ1-5, with 11 nucleotides matching TRBD1. The CDR3 contains 14 residues. V lost 0 bases and J lost 6; bases outside the gene matches: 1. Germline loops: CDR1 GTSNPN, CDR2 SVGIG (reference sequence). The CDR3 sequence: CAWSVGTGGQPQHF. CDR3 sequence (DNA): TGTGCCTGGAGTGTAGGGACAGGGGGTCAGCCCCAGCATTTT.

This clonotype was seen many times. This chain links TRBV20-1 with TRBJ1-2; D may be TRBD1 (5 bases). Germline V gene data show CDR1 as DFQATT and CDR2 as SNEGSKA (reference sequence). The CDR3 runs 14 residues. Trimming left V 6 bases short and J 6 bases short, with 20 bases between. The CDR3 bases are TGCAGTGCGCGAGGGACCGCGTCGTGGAATGGCTACACCTTC. This sequence encodes CSARGTASWNGYTF.

Regarding this clonotype: A junction end diverges from the germline sequence, so it may reflect a read error. This chain links TRBV5-1 with TRBJ1-2, with 8 bases matching TRBD1. This CDR3 is built from 16 residues. Germline V gives CDR1 SGHRS, CDR2 YFSETQ. The CDR3 spells CASSLGGQGANYSYTF. CDR3 bases: TGCGCCAGCAGCTTGGGCGGGCAGGGGGCAAACTATAGCTACACCTTC.

This clonotype turned up a few times. This chain links TRBV20-1 with TRBJ1-6; D not resolved. Trimming shortened V by 3 bases and J by 0 bases, and 6 bases separated the two germline ends. The germline gives CDR1 DFQATT, CDR2 SNEGSKA (reference sequence). CDR3 length: 14 residues. The CDR3 here is CSASGSSYNSPLHF. CDR3 DNA: TGCAGTGCTAGTGGGAGCTCCTATAATTCACCCCTCCACTTT.

Ten or more counts support this clonotype. This chain joins TRBV12-5 and TRBJ1-1; 9 bases line up with TRBD1. The germline CDR1 and CDR2 sequences are LGHNT and FRNRAP. V was pared by 5 bases and J by 8 bases, with 9 bases of the junction left unmatched. This CDR3 is 14 amino acids long. CDR3 residues: CASGTGQGGTEAFF. The CDR3 coding sequence is TGTGCTAGTGGTACGGGACAGGGAGGTACGGAAGCTTTCTTT.

V usage is TRBV4-1 and J usage is TRBJ2-3, with no clear D. V was clipped by 0 bases and J by 6 bases, with 10 bases between them. The CDR3 runs 14 residues. Germline-derived CDR1 and CDR2 are MGHRA and YSYEKL. The CDR3 here is CASSQDAVLDTQYF. DNA for the CDR3: TGCGCCAGCAGCCAAGATGCTGTGTTGGATACGCAGTATTTT.

The genes are TRBV7-2 and TRBJ2-1, with a possible D match to TRBD2 (6 bases). V shed 3 bases and J shed 12 bases, with 18 bases lying between them. This CDR3 comprises 14 residues. The germline CDR1 and CDR2 sequences are SGHTA and FQGNSA. This CDR3 reads CASSFTRGWSGQFF. The CDR3, as DNA: TGTGCCAGCAGCTTCACGCGGGGTTGGTCGGGGCAGTTCTTC.

This chain connects TRBV11-2 to TRBJ2-4, with D tentatively TRBD1 (6 bases). Trimming removed 8 bases at V and 0 bases at J, with 26 bases between. This CDR3 region has 19 residues. Germline V lookup: CDR1 SGHAT, CDR2 FQNNGV. The DNA of the CDR3 is TGTGCCAGCTGCCTGATAACTATAAGGGGGAGATTAGCCAAAAACATTCAGTACTTC. Residues: CASCLITIRGRLAKNIQYF.